This entry is about one T cell receptor beta chain. The data originate from a study of shared clonotypes between healthy human individuals. CD45RO-negative, CCR7-selected cells formed the naive CD8 fraction, which excluded terminally differentiated effector memory CD45RA+ cells. CDR1 SEHNR and CDR2 FQNEAQ come from the germline V gene (reference sequence). V gave up 7 bases and J gave up 0 bases, with 15 bases separating them. This CDR3 is built from 15 residues. Generated by immunoSEQ multiplex PCR, the TCRdb table keeps only in-frame clones and is missing some. The sample records around 1.9 million clones, around 95% being singletons.

This sequence joins TRBV7-9 and TRBJ1-2, with a tentative D call TRBD1 (5 bases). The specimen sequenced was naive CD8+ T cells from PBMCs. The sequence was collected from a man between 18 and 35 years old in good health. Some clones in this sample may be carry-over from other donors' samples. In nucleotides, the CDR3 is TGTGCCAGCACCAACCCCAGGGCAGCTAACTATGGCTACACCTTC. Translated: CASTNPRAANYGYTF. The entire variable domain, with the rest obtained from reference TRBV7-9 and TRBJ1-2, is as follows: DTGVSQNPRHKITKRGQNVTFRCDPISEHNRLYWYRQTLGQGPEFLTYFQNEAQLEKSRLLSDRFSAERPKGSFSTLEIQRTEQGDSAMYLCASTNPRAANYGYTFGSGTRLTVV.